This is a list of T cell receptor beta chains from one sample in a study of post-analysis software for immune sequencing data. TCRdb re-called the PCR reads through MiXCR, storing one row per CDR3 protein. In the table there are roughly 570,000 distinct CDR3 sequences, around a third of which are singletons. Sequencing was done on a sample of blood. The receptor set was obtained from a girl under 18 with multiple sclerosis. The CDR3 runs from the conserved cysteine through the conserved F or W. Fields, in order: J gene, clone size, V gene, D gene, CDR3 DNA, CDR3 protein. A D gene is named only where the DNA matches it firmly. The listing skips clone size in some rows; elsewhere it reads once, few, many or a size class.

j_call: TRBJ2-3; clone_size: few; v_call: TRBV20-1; d_call: TRBD2; cdr3_nt: TGCAGTGCTTGGGGGGGGGAGGTAGATACGCAGTATTTT; cdr3_aa: CSAWGGEVDTQYF
j_call: TRBJ2-6; clone_size: few; v_call: TRBV7-9; d_call: NA; cdr3_nt: TGTGCCAGCAGCCACCGCATCAGGGATAAGTACTCTGGGGCCAACGTCCTGACTTTC; cdr3_aa: CASSHRIRDKYSGANVLTF
j_call: TRBJ2-1; clone_size: NA; v_call: TRBV20-1; d_call: TRBD2; cdr3_nt: TGCAGTGCTAGGATAACGGGGGGAGACAATGAGCAGTTCTTC; cdr3_aa: CSARITGGDNEQFF
j_call: TRBJ2-5; clone_size: NA; v_call: TRBV5-6; d_call: TRBD2; cdr3_nt: TGTGCCAGCAGCTTGGCCGGTGGACTAGCGGGGGGCCTAGGAGAGACCCAGTACTTC; cdr3_aa: CASSLAGGLAGGLGETQYF
j_call: TRBJ1-1; clone_size: few; v_call: TRBV14; d_call: NA; cdr3_nt: TGTGCCAGCAGCCAAAAGTGGGGGAACACTGAAGCTTTCTTT; cdr3_aa: CASSQKWGNTEAFF
j_call: TRBJ2-1; clone_size: NA; v_call: TRBV20-1; d_call: TRBD2; cdr3_nt: TGCAGTGCTAGAGATTTTATAGCGGGAGACGATGAGCAGTTCTTC; cdr3_aa: CSARDFIAGDDEQFF
j_call: TRBJ2-3; clone_size: NA; v_call: TRBV9; d_call: TRBD2; cdr3_nt: TGTGCCAGCAGCGTAGCCACGGGGGGGCACGGCGGAGATACGCAGTATTTT; cdr3_aa: CASSVATGGHGGDTQYF
j_call: TRBJ1-2; clone_size: few; v_call: TRBV7-9; d_call: NA; cdr3_nt: TGTGCCAGCAGCTTAGCGGACGGGGACTATGGCTACACCTTC; cdr3_aa: CASSLADGDYGYTF
j_call: TRBJ1-6; clone_size: NA; v_call: TRBV5-1; d_call: NA; cdr3_nt: TGCGCCAGCAGCTCACAGGGTCGGGATTCACCCCTCCACTTT; cdr3_aa: CASSSQGRDSPLHF
j_call: TRBJ2-7; clone_size: NA; v_call: TRBV5-6; d_call: TRBD1; cdr3_nt: TGTGCCAGCAGATCAAGGGGGCAGTACGAGCAGTACTTC; cdr3_aa: CASRSRGQYEQYF
j_call: TRBJ2-7; clone_size: few; v_call: TRBV20-1; d_call: NA; cdr3_nt: TGCAGTGCTACGCTTCCCGGGACGCGAGCTTCCTACGAGCAGTACTTC; cdr3_aa: CSATLPGTRASYEQYF
j_call: TRBJ1-2; clone_size: few; v_call: TRBV24-1; d_call: NA; cdr3_nt: TGTGCCACCAAAAGGGACGACTATGGAGGCTACACCTTC; cdr3_aa: CATKRDDYGGYTF
j_call: TRBJ1-5; clone_size: once; v_call: TRBV19; d_call: NA; cdr3_nt: TGTGCCAGTAGTAATTCCCCGCGGGGACAGCCCCAGCATTTT; cdr3_aa: CASSNSPRGQPQHF
j_call: TRBJ2-7; clone_size: NA; v_call: TRBV7-9; d_call: NA; cdr3_nt: TGTGCCAGCAGCTTAGGTTCGGTCCCTTGCGAGCAGTACTTC; cdr3_aa: CASSLGSVPCEQYF
j_call: TRBJ2-5; clone_size: few; v_call: TRBV7-9; d_call: NA; cdr3_nt: TGTGCCAGCAGCTTAATCCAGGGAGAGGCCCAGTACTTC; cdr3_aa: CASSLIQGEAQYF
j_call: TRBJ2-3; clone_size: few; v_call: TRBV9; d_call: NA; cdr3_nt: TGTGCCAGCAGCGTAGCAGGTAGATCGCCAGATACGCAGTATTTT; cdr3_aa: CASSVAGRSPDTQYF
j_call: TRBJ2-7; clone_size: few; v_call: TRBV27; d_call: TRBD1; cdr3_nt: TGTGCCAGCAGTGGGGGGACAGGCTACGAGCAGTACTTC; cdr3_aa: CASSGGTGYEQYF
j_call: TRBJ1-1; clone_size: NA; v_call: TRBV6-5; d_call: NA; cdr3_nt: TGTGCCAGCAGTGGAAACCGAGGCGTTGAAGCTTTCTTT; cdr3_aa: CASSGNRGVEAFF
j_call: TRBJ2-5; clone_size: NA; v_call: TRBV20-1; d_call: NA; cdr3_nt: TGCAGTGCTAGAGATCGAGGGAGGCGTAAAGAGACCCAGTACTTC; cdr3_aa: CSARDRGRRKETQYF
j_call: TRBJ2-7; clone_size: NA; v_call: TRBV6-5; d_call: NA; cdr3_nt: TGTGCCAGCAGCTCGGGACTTCTGAGCTCCTACGAGCAGTACTTC; cdr3_aa: CASSSGLLSSYEQYF
j_call: TRBJ2-1; clone_size: few; v_call: TRBV20-1; d_call: NA; cdr3_nt: TGCAGTGCTACGGGACGCCCCTTGGGCAATGAGCAGTTCTTC; cdr3_aa: CSATGRPLGNEQFF
j_call: TRBJ1-5; clone_size: NA; v_call: TRBV4-1; d_call: TRBD1; cdr3_nt: TGCGCCAGCAGCCAAGCCGGACAGGGCAATCAGCCCCAGCATTTT; cdr3_aa: CASSQAGQGNQPQHF
j_call: TRBJ2-3; clone_size: NA; v_call: TRBV6-1; d_call: TRBD2; cdr3_nt: TGTGCCAGCAGGAAGGCCGGGGGAGCGGGGCCCACAGATACGCAGTATTTT; cdr3_aa: CASRKAGGAGPTDTQYF
j_call: TRBJ2-3; clone_size: many; v_call: TRBV29-1; d_call: NA; cdr3_nt: TGCAGCGTTGATCAAGGGTTTGGAGATACGCAGTATTTT; cdr3_aa: CSVDQGFGDTQYF
j_call: TRBJ2-1; clone_size: few; v_call: TRBV2; d_call: NA; cdr3_nt: TGTGCCATTCTGACAGATACCTACAATGAGCAGTTCTTC; cdr3_aa: CAILTDTYNEQFF
j_call: TRBJ1-1; clone_size: NA; v_call: TRBV4-1; d_call: NA; cdr3_nt: TGCGCCAGCAGCCAAGATCAGGGGTCGAGCACTGAAGCTTTCTTT; cdr3_aa: CASSQDQGSSTEAFF
j_call: TRBJ1-1; clone_size: NA; v_call: TRBV4-2; d_call: NA; cdr3_nt: TGTGCCAGCAGCCAACGGAGAAGTGACACTGAAGCTTTCTTT; cdr3_aa: CASSQRRSDTEAFF
j_call: TRBJ2-5; clone_size: NA; v_call: TRBV20-1; d_call: TRBD1; cdr3_nt: TGCAGTGCTGCCCGGGACAGGCCTCAAGAGACCCAGTACTTC; cdr3_aa: CSAARDRPQETQYF
j_call: TRBJ2-7; clone_size: few; v_call: TRBV6-5; d_call: TRBD2; cdr3_nt: TGTGCCAGCCTCGGGGGGAACCATTACGAGCAGTACTTC; cdr3_aa: CASLGGNHYEQYF
j_call: TRBJ1-1; clone_size: few; v_call: TRBV7-9; d_call: NA; cdr3_nt: TGTGCCAGCAGTCCCCGACAGGTGAACACTGAAGCTTTCTTT; cdr3_aa: CASSPRQVNTEAFF
j_call: TRBJ1-1; clone_size: few; v_call: TRBV20-1; d_call: NA; cdr3_nt: TGCAGTGCCCCACGGGCCCACTTACGGAACACTGAAGCTTTCTTT; cdr3_aa: CSAPRAHLRNTEAFF
j_call: TRBJ2-1; clone_size: NA; v_call: TRBV10-3; d_call: NA; cdr3_nt: TGTGCCATCAGTGAAAACAGGGCTTTCAATGAGCAGTTCTTC; cdr3_aa: CAISENRAFNEQFF
j_call: TRBJ2-1; clone_size: NA; v_call: TRBV6-1; d_call: TRBD1; cdr3_nt: TGTGCCAGCAGTGGAGTACAGGGGGGAGGTTACAATGAGCAGTTCTTC; cdr3_aa: CASSGVQGGGYNEQFF
j_call: TRBJ2-1; clone_size: few; v_call: TRBV20-1; d_call: TRBD1; cdr3_nt: TGCAGTGCTAGAGATACAAGGACAGGGTACAATGAGCAGTTCTTC; cdr3_aa: CSARDTRTGYNEQFF
j_call: TRBJ1-1; clone_size: NA; v_call: TRBV3-1; d_call: NA; cdr3_nt: TGTGCCAGCAGCCCTCCTGGCTCAATGAACACTGAAGCTTTCTTT; cdr3_aa: CASSPPGSMNTEAFF
j_call: TRBJ1-2; clone_size: NA; v_call: TRBV9; d_call: TRBD1; cdr3_nt: TGTGCCAGCAGCGTAACCACGGGGACAGGGTTCGGCTACACCTTC; cdr3_aa: CASSVTTGTGFGYTF
j_call: TRBJ1-2; clone_size: NA; v_call: TRBV7-2; d_call: NA; cdr3_nt: TGTGCCAGCAGCCCTACACTAACCGAGGGCTACACCTTC; cdr3_aa: CASSPTLTEGYTF
j_call: TRBJ2-7; clone_size: many; v_call: TRBV7-9; d_call: NA; cdr3_nt: TGTGCCAGCAGCCCGAGATCTTACGAGCAGTACTTC; cdr3_aa: CASSPRSYEQYF
j_call: TRBJ2-1; clone_size: once; v_call: TRBV29-1; d_call: NA; cdr3_nt: TGCGCTGCAACAGATACCTACAATGAGCAGTTCTTC; cdr3_aa: CAATDTYNEQFF
j_call: TRBJ2-5; clone_size: NA; v_call: TRBV20-1; d_call: TRBD2; cdr3_nt: TGCAGTGCTAGACGTAGCGGGGCCCGAAAAGAGACCCAGTACTTC; cdr3_aa: CSARRSGARKETQYF
j_call: TRBJ2-3; clone_size: NA; v_call: TRBV12-3/TRBV12-4; d_call: TRBD2; cdr3_nt: TGTGCCAGTCTTGATAGCGGGGGGGCACCAGATACGCAGTATTTT; cdr3_aa: CASLDSGGAPDTQYF
j_call: TRBJ1-1; clone_size: NA; v_call: TRBV5-1; d_call: TRBD1; cdr3_nt: TGCGCCAGCAGCTTGGCAGAAGGACAGGGCCACACTGAAGCTTTCTTT; cdr3_aa: CASSLAEGQGHTEAFF
j_call: TRBJ2-3; clone_size: NA; v_call: TRBV5-1; d_call: TRBD2; cdr3_nt: TGCGCCAGCAGCCCCGGTTTGCGGGGGGGCGAAGATACGCAGTATTTT; cdr3_aa: CASSPGLRGGEDTQYF
j_call: TRBJ1-2; clone_size: few; v_call: TRBV5-1; d_call: NA; cdr3_nt: TGCGCCAGCAAACTGGGCAGGGCTAACTATGGCTACACCTTC; cdr3_aa: CASKLGRANYGYTF
j_call: TRBJ2-3; clone_size: NA; v_call: TRBV20-1; d_call: NA; cdr3_nt: TGCAGTGCTATGAGAGAAGATACGCAGTATTTT; cdr3_aa: CSAMREDTQYF